Below, 24 T cell receptor beta chains from the same sample are listed, as sequenced in a study of cytomegalovirus exposure and HLA in healthy donors. Use of 60 Vbeta and 13 Jbeta primers characterized the PCR. TCRdb's copy holds only in-frame clones and misses some; the assay was immunoSEQ multiplex PCR. This repertoire includes roughly 190,000 clones. Material for sequencing was PBMCs. The receptors were sampled from a man aged 25 to 40 in good health and CMV-seronegative.

V is TRBV14 and J is TRBJ1-6; 9 positions match TRBD1. V shed 4 bases and J 9 bases; nucleotides not matched to a gene: 7. CDR1 is SGHDN and CDR2 is FVKESK in the germline V gene. This CDR3 comprises 15 residues. The CDR3 loop is CASSPEGTGCSPLHF. CDR3 nucleotides: TGTGCCAGCAGCCCGGAGGGGACAGGGTGTTCACCCCTCCACTTT. Looking up the rest from reference TRBV14 and TRBJ1-6 gives the full variable domain: EAGVTQFPSHSVIEKGQTVTLRCDPISGHDNLYWYRRVMGKEIKFLLHFVKESKQDESGMPNNRFLAERTGGTYSTLKVQPAELEDSGVYFCASSPEGTGCSPLHFGNGTRLTVT.

This chain links TRBV23-1 with TRBJ2-7, with D possibly TRBD2 on 6 matching bases. TRBV23-1 belongs to the ORF category, with a function that is uncertain. The CDR3 has 15 residues. Trimming pared 4 bases from V and 0 bases from J, leaving 13 bases between. CDR3 in amino acids: CASSLADYTSYEQYF. CDR3 bases: TGCGCCAGCAGTCTGGCGGACTACACCTCCTACGAGCAGTACTTC.

V gene TRBV6-5 combines with J gene TRBJ1-1, with a weak D call TRBD1 (5 bases). Deletions cut 2 bases from V and 3 bases from J, with 13 bases between. This CDR3 has 15 residues. Germline lookup yields CDR1 MNHEY and CDR2 SVGAGI. Here the CDR3 DNA reads TGTGCCAGCAGTTACGGTCCCCGGGGGGACACTGAAGCTTTCTTT. It specifies CASSYGPRGDTEAFF.

The V call is TRBV5-5, the J call TRBJ1-2; 7 bases match TRBD1. CDR1 and CDR2 from the germline V gene are SGHKS and YYEKEE (reference sequence). The CDR3 is made up of 17 amino acids. V gave up 4 bases and J gave up 1 base; unmatched junction bases: 13. The CDR3 DNA reads as TGTGCCAGCAGCCTCCGGGACAGTGGGTTTATTAACTATGGCTACACCTTC. It yields the protein CASSLRDSGFINYGYTF.

The rearrangement joins TRBV21-1 to TRBJ1-2; TRBD1, the table's D call, lacks a check against the DNA. TRBV21-1 is reported as a pseudogene. The CDR3 consists of 13 residues. CDR3 protein: CASSTKTGDGYTF. CDR3 DNA: TGTGCCAGCAGCACTAAGACAGGGGATGGCTACACCTTC.

The gene calls are TRBV6-5 and TRBJ1-3, with D possibly TRBD1 on 6 matching bases. Germline assignment: CDR1 MNHEY and CDR2 SVGAGI. V lost 6 bases, J lost 9 bases, and 18 bases lay in between. The CDR3 extends over 14 amino acids. DNA for the CDR3: TGTGCCAGCAGCCTCGGGACACCCTGGCCCACCATATATTTT. It yields the protein CASSLGTPWPTIYF.

The J gene is TRBJ1-2, the V gene TRBV4-1; D perhaps matches TRBD1 (5 bases). V gave up 4 bases and J gave up 4 bases, with 22 bases separating them. Germline V lookup: CDR1 MGHRA, CDR2 YSYEKL. The CDR3 totals 17 residues. CDR3 bases: TGCGCCAGCAGCCGGGGGGATTCAGGGTCATCGGGCTATGGCTACACCTTC. Translation: CASSRGDSGSSGYGYTF.

In the case of this clone: At the DNA level, this CDR3 is encoded by other sequences in the same sample as well. The chain links TRBV28 to TRBJ2-7; no definite D call. The CDR3 is 14 residues long. Trimming left V 5 bases short and J 3 bases short, with 14 bases between. Germline V gene lookup returns CDR1 MDHEN and CDR2 SYDVKM. In nucleotides, the CDR3 is TGTGCCAGCAGTCTCTCTGGGCAGCTCTACGAGCAGTACTTC. This gives the protein CASSLSGQLYEQYF.

This rearrangement joins TRBV2 to TRBJ2-1, with D perhaps matching TRBD2 (5 bases). CDR3 length: 18 residues. Trimming cost V 5 bases and J 8 bases, with 28 bases left between them. CDR1 SNHLY and CDR2 FYNNEI come from the germline V gene. CDR3 sequence (DNA): TGTGCCAGCAGTCCTATCCCCACCGGGCCGCTAGCAGACTATGAGCAGTTCTTC. Protein: CASSPIPTGPLADYEQFF.

The J gene is TRBJ1-6, the V gene TRBV6-5, with D possibly TRBD1 on 6 matching bases. This CDR3 region has 16 residues. Trimming took 0 bases from V and 4 from J, leaving 10 bases between them. The germline V gene encodes CDR1 MNHEY and CDR2 SVGAGI. The CDR3 loop is CASSYSGASYNSPLHF. The CDR3 nucleotides are TGTGCCAGCAGTTACTCGGGGGCCTCGTATAATTCACCCCTCCACTTT.

The CDR3 DNA reads as TGTGCCAGCAGCCCCCAATTTCGGGATGGCTACACCTTC. Translating it yields CASSPQFRDGYTF. The chain joins TRBV7-9 to TRBJ1-2; D not certain. The V and J ends lost 5 bases and 6 bases respectively, with 13 bases between them. The CDR3 is 13 amino acids. Germline V gives CDR1 SEHNR, CDR2 FQNEAQ (reference sequence).

CDR3 amino acids: CASSDSFFRGNCSGYTF. DNA of the CDR3: TGTGCCAGCAGTGACTCGTTCTTTCGAGGAAATTGCAGTGGCTACACCTTC. The chain is built from TRBV6-4 and TRBJ1-2; no definite D call. The CDR3 has 17 amino acids. Germline CDR1 reads MRHNA; CDR2 reads SNTAGT. Trimming removed 0 bases at V and 7 bases at J, with 21 bases between.

The chain is built from TRBV6-1 and TRBJ1-2, with D possibly TRBD1 on 6 matching bases. There are 11 residues in the CDR3. The germline CDR1 and CDR2 sequences are MNHNS and SASEGT. V lost 5 bases to trimming and J lost 6 bases, with 7 bases between them. CDR3 DNA: TGTGCCAGCAGTTACAGGGATGGCTACACCTTC. Translation: CASSYRDGYTF.

This chain uses TRBV5-1 with TRBJ2-1; TRBD2 matches at 9 bases. V was pared by 0 bases and J by 6 bases, with 4 bases of the junction left unmatched. Germline assignment: CDR1 SGHRS and CDR2 YFSETQ. This CDR3 is 15 amino acids long. CDR3 protein: CASSLVIAGANEQFF. CDR3 coding DNA: TGCGCCAGCAGCTTGGTGATAGCGGGAGCCAATGAGCAGTTCTTC.

This rearrangement joins TRBV5-1 to TRBJ1-2; 10 bases match TRBD1. Germline CDR1 and CDR2: SGHRS and YFSETQ. Germline trimming cut 3 bases from V and 3 bases from J; bases unmatched to any gene: 8. This CDR3 region has 16 residues. CDR3: CASSWRQGAEDYGYTF. CDR3 in DNA: TGCGCCAGCAGCTGGCGACAGGGGGCGGAGGACTATGGCTACACCTTC. The complete variable domain, with remaining parts taken from reference TRBV5-1 and TRBJ1-2, reads KAGVTQTPRYLIKTRGQQVTLSCSPISGHRSVSWYQQTPGQGLQFLFEYFSETQRNKGNFPGRFSGRQFSNSRSEMNVSTLELGDSALYLCASSWRQGAEDYGYTFGSGTRLTVV.

The chain is built from TRBV7-9 and TRBJ2-7, with 7 nucleotides matching TRBD1. The CDR3 is made up of 13 amino acids. Germline-derived CDR1 and CDR2 are SEHNR and FQNEAQ (reference sequence). V dropped 4 bases and J dropped 13; count of bases not matched to a gene: 13. DNA of the CDR3: TGTGCCAGCAGCTCGAGGGGGACAGTTTCAATTTACTTC. This codes for CASSSRGTVSIYF.

J is TRBJ2-1 and V is TRBV19, with D perhaps TRBD2 (7 bases). Trimming left V 4 bases short and J 6 bases short, with 16 bases between. This CDR3 is 15 amino acids long. Germline CDR1 LNHDA, CDR2 SQIVND (reference sequence). The DNA of the CDR3 is TGTGCCAGTAGTAGTCCGGGGGGCGCGGGCAATGAGCAGTTCTTC. This gives the protein CASSSPGGAGNEQFF.

V gene TRBV4-1 combines with J gene TRBJ1-1; perhaps TRBD1 as D (5 bases). The length of the CDR3 is 13 residues. Germline V CDR1 and CDR2: MGHRA, YSYEKL. The ends were cut back, 4 bases at V and 6 bases at J, with 12 bases in the middle. The CDR3 nucleotides are TGCGCCAGCAGCCTTGAGACCAGGGCTGAAGCTTTCTTT. This sequence encodes CASSLETRAEAFF.

The J gene is TRBJ2-1, the V gene TRBV7-7, with a possible D match to TRBD2 (6 bases). CDR1 and CDR2 from the germline V gene are SSHAT and FNYEAQ (reference sequence). The CDR3 has 13 amino acids. The ends were cut back, 4 bases at V and 5 bases at J, with 9 bases in the middle. CDR3 sequence (DNA): TGTGCCAGCAGCTCGGGACTGCACAATGAGCAGTTCTTC. This codes for CASSSGLHNEQFF.

The genes are TRBV18 and TRBJ2-1, with 8 positions matching TRBD2. The CDR3 is 16 amino acids. Germline-derived CDR1 and CDR2 are KGHSH and LQKENI. After removal of 2 bases from V and 3 bases from J, the junction contained 6 bases not matched to a gene. As DNA, the CDR3 is TGTGCCAGCTCACCAGATGTAGCGGGAATCTACAATGAGCAGTTCTTC. It is translated as CASSPDVAGIYNEQFF.

This sequence joins TRBV11-2 and TRBJ2-5, with D unresolved. Trimming removed 0 bases at V and 10 bases at J, with 12 bases between. Germline CDR1 is SGHAT and CDR2 is FQNNGV. The CDR3 runs 13 residues. The CDR3 spells CASSLDQVLNQYF. The DNA for the CDR3 is TGTGCCAGCAGCTTAGATCAAGTACTGAACCAGTACTTC.

V usage is TRBV10-3 and J usage is TRBJ2-1; the match to TRBD2 covers 10 bases. CDR1 ENHRY and CDR2 SYGVKD come from the germline V gene. Trimming at V came to 4 bases and at J to 9 bases, leaving 9 bases not matched to a gene. This CDR3 has 15 residues. CDR3 loop: CAISGLAGEVSEQFF. Here the CDR3 DNA reads TGTGCCATCAGTGGGCTAGCGGGAGAGGTGAGTGAGCAGTTCTTC.

The V gene is TRBV28, the J gene TRBJ2-5; possibly TRBD1 for D (6 bases). Germline lookup yields CDR1 MDHEN and CDR2 SYDVKM. The V and J ends lost 6 bases and 2 bases respectively, with 16 bases between them. The CDR3 runs to 15 residues. The CDR3 DNA follows: TGTGCCAGCAGCCGCCTGGACAGTATACAAGAGACCCAGTACTTC. It codes for CASSRLDSIQETQYF.

The V call is TRBV29-1, the J call TRBJ2-5; 8 nucleotides match TRBD1. CDR1 and CDR2 (germline): SQVTM, ANQGSEA. The CDR3 is made up of 13 amino acids. The trim removed 8 bases at V and 1 base at J, leaving 6 bases unmatched. Here the CDR3 reads CSTHGTGQETQYF. CDR3 in DNA: TGCAGCACCCACGGGACAGGCCAAGAGACCCAGTACTTC. The full variable domain, in which reference TRBV29-1 and TRBJ2-5 provide the parts outside the CDR3, is SAVISQKPSRDICQRGTSLTIQCQVDSQVTMMFWYRQQPGQSLTLIATANQGSEATYESGFVIDKFPISRPNLTFSTLTVSNMSPEDSSIYLCSTHGTGQETQYFGPGTRLLVL.